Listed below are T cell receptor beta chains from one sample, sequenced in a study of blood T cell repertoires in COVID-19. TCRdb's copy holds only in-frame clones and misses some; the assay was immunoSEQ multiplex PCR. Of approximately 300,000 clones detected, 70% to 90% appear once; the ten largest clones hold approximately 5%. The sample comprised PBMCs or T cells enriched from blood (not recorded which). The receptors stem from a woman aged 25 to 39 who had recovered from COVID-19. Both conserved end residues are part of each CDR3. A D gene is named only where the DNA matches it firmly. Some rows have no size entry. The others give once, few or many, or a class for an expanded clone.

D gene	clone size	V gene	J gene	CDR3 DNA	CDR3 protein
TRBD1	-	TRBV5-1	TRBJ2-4	TGCGCCAGCAGCTGGGGGGACAGGAGGGAAAACATTCAGTACTTC	CASSWGDRRENIQYF
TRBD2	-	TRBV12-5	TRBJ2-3	TGTGCTAGTGGTTTGCACCTAGCGGGGCAATCAGATACGCAGTATTTT	CASGLHLAGQSDTQYF
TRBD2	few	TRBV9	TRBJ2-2	TGTGCCAGCAGCGTCGGGACTAGCCGGGCGCTCAGTTACGAGCTGTTTTTT	CASSVGTSRALSYELFF
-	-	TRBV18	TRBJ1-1	TGTGCCAGCTCACCAGACCGAGGGCTGAACACTGAAGCTTTCTTT	CASSPDRGLNTEAFF
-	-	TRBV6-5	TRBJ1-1	TGTGCCAGCAGTTGGGGGGGAGGAACTGAAGCTTTCTTT	CASSWGGGTEAFF
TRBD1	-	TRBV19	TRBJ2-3	TGTGCCAGTAGTAATACCCCAACAGGGGCTAACACAGATACGCAGTATTTT	CASSNTPTGANTDTQYF
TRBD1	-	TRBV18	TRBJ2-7	TGTGCCAGCTCACTAGAGGACAGGGCAACTGTCTACTTC	CASSLEDRATVYF
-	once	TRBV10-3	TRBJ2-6	TGTGCCATCAGTGCTTTTTCTGGGGCCAACGTCCTGACTTTC	CAISAFSGANVLTF
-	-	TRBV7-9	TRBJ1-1	TGTGCCAGCAGCCCCACAGCGAACACTGAAGCTTTCTTT	CASSPTANTEAFF
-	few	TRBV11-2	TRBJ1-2	TGTGCCAGCAGCTTAGGCCTTACTTACAACTATGGCTACACCTTC	CASSLGLTYNYGYTF
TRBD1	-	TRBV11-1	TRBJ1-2	TGTGCCAGCAGCTTAGATGGGACAGCGAGAAACTATGGCTACACCTTC	CASSLDGTARNYGYTF
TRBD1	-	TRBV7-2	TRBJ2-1	TGTGCCAGCAGCTTATATAAACAGGGGGGTCTCAATGAGCAGTTCTTC	CASSLYKQGGLNEQFF
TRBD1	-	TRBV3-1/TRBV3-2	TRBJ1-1	TGTGCCAGCAGCCAAGCCCGGACAGGGGGGACTGAAGCTTTCTTT	CASSQARTGGTEAFF
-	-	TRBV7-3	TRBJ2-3	TGTGCCAGCAGCTTGACGGCCCGGGCAGATACGCAGTATTTT	CASSLTARADTQYF
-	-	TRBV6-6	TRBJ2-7	TGTGCCAGCCGAAAACTCCCCGTTGACGAGCAGTACTTC	CASRKLPVDEQYF
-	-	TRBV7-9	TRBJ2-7	TGTGCCAGCAGCTTAGGCCCAACACCCCCCTACGAGCAGTACTTC	CASSLGPTPPYEQYF
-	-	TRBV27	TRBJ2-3	TGTGCCAGCAGTTTTCTAGGTGGCACAGATACGCAGTATTTT	CASSFLGGTDTQYF
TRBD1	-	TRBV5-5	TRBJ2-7	TGTGCCAGCAGGAATGACAGGGGGCATGGCGACGAGCAGTACTTC	CASRNDRGHGDEQYF
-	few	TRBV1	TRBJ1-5	TGCACCAGCAGCCAAGAGGGGCAGAAGAATAGCAATCAGCCCCAGCATTTT	CTSSQEGQKNSNQPQHF
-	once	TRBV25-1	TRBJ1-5	TGTGCCAGCAGCACAGGGCGAGGCAATCAGCCCCAGCATTTT	CASSTGRGNQPQHF
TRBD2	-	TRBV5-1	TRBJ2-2	TGCGCCAGCAGTCTTGGTGGACTAGCGGGGAACACCGGGGAGCTGTTTTTT	CASSLGGLAGNTGELFF
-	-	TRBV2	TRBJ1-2	TGTGCCAGCAGGAGGGATGGGCAGGACTATGGCTACACCTTC	CASRRDGQDYGYTF
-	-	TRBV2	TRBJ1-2	TGTGCCAGCACTCTGGACGCCGGGATCATGAATGGCTACACCTTC	CASTLDAGIMNGYTF
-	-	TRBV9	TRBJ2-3	TGTGCCAGCAGCGTAGACACAGGGATCACAGATACGCAGTATTTT	CASSVDTGITDTQYF
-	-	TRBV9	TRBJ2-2	TGTGCCAGCAGCGGAGGCACTGCCACCGGGGAGCTGTTTTTT	CASSGGTATGELFF
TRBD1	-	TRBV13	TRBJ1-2	TGTGCCAGCATCGACAGGGGGCGCGTGAACTATGGCTACACCTTC	CASIDRGRVNYGYTF
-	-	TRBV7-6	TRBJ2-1	TGTGCCAGCAGCCACGCGACTAGACACAATGAGCAGTTCTTC	CASSHATRHNEQFF
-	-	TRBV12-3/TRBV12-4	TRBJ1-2	TGTGCCAGCAGTCTAGAACTCTATGGCTACACCTTC	CASSLELYGYTF